This record concerns one T cell receptor beta chain sequence. Exposed volunteers were people who met a COVID-19 case within 2 weeks before study entry. V shed 1 base and J shed 7 bases, with 20 bases lying between them. From germline, CDR1 is LGHDT and CDR2 YNNKEL (reference sequence). The CDR3 has 17 amino acids. The data belong to a study of blood T cell repertoires in COVID-19. The data were produced by immunoSEQ multiplex PCR, yet TCRdb's version contains in-frame clones alone and is incomplete. The data show 65,000 or so clones, under 80% seen once. The material sequenced was PBMCs or T cells enriched from blood (not recorded which). The TCR originated in a woman aged 55-70 years who had been exposed to COVID-19. The chain is built from TRBV3-1 (or the pseudogene TRBV3-2) and TRBJ2-1, with D perhaps TRBD2 (6 bases). The CDR3 DNA sequence: TGTGCCAGCAGCCAAGGTCGGGACTTCCAAGTCCTGAATGAGCAGTTCTTC. The encoded protein is CASSQGRDFQVLNEQFF.